The 11 T cell receptor beta chains below were found in one sample sequenced in a study of T cells after yellow fever vaccination. MiXCR, applied by TCRdb to the 5' RACE reads, yields one record per CDR3 protein. The sample has 620,000 or so distinct CDR3 sequences; about a sixth are singletons. The sequences come from PBMCs, collected 5 days after the first yellow fever vaccination. Every receptor here comes from a man aged 18 to 35 who received the YFV17D yellow fever vaccine.

The V call is TRBV18, the J call TRBJ1-2; the D is unclear. The CDR3 is 14 residues long. The ends were cut back, 3 bases at V and 4 bases at J, with 12 bases in the middle. Germline V gene sequence: CDR1 KGHSH, CDR2 LQKENI. The CDR3 nucleotides read TGTGCCAGCTCACCGGACGGACGGCTCTATGGCTACACCTTC. This codes for CASSPDGRLYGYTF.

This clonotype has more than one count but fewer than ten. The chain links TRBV7-2 to TRBJ1-2; D remains ambiguous. This CDR3 has 14 residues. Germline V gene data show CDR1 as SGHTA and CDR2 as FQGNSA. V lost 3 bases, J lost 0 bases, and 8 bases lay in between. The CDR3 DNA reads as TGTGCCAGCAGCTTTGTGGAAACTAACTATGGCTACACCTTC. Protein sequence: CASSFVETNYGYTF.

This clonotype came up a few times. The chain joins TRBV7-9 to TRBJ2-7, with D perhaps TRBD2 (6 bases). This CDR3 has 13 amino acids. Germline V gene data show CDR1 as SEHNR and CDR2 as FQNEAQ (reference sequence). With 4 bases removed from V and 4 bases from J, the gap between germline ends came to 11 bases. In DNA, the CDR3 is TGTGCCAGCAGCTACGGGACTCAATACGAGCAGTACGTC. Encoded protein: CASSYGTQYEQYV.

This clonotype was detected only a few times. This chain connects TRBV28 to TRBJ2-5, with TRBD1 matching over 10 bases. CDR3 size: 16 residues. Losses at the gene ends were 5 bases for V and 5 bases for J; bases not matched to a gene: 11. Germline CDR1 MDHEN, CDR2 SYDVKM. In DNA form, the CDR3 reads TGTGCCAGCAGTCCACTCCGACAGGGGGCGGTGGAGACCCAGTACTTC. Its protein product is CASSPLRQGAVETQYF. The full variable domain, its missing parts supplied by reference TRBV28 and TRBJ2-5, is DVKVTQSSRYLVKRTGEKVFLECVQDMDHENMFWYRQDPGLGLRLIYFSYDVKMKEKGDIPEGYSVSREKKERFSLILESASTNQTSMYLCASSPLRQGAVETQYFGPGTRLLVL.

On this clonotype: The junction differs from germline at one of its ends, possibly a read error. The DNA for the CDR3 is TGTGCCAGCAGTTACTCACCCACAGAGACGCAGTATTTT. It yields the protein CASSYSPTETQYF. V usage is TRBV6-2 or TRBV6-3 and J usage is TRBJ2-3; D ambiguous. The CDR3 sequence is 13 residues long. CDR1 and CDR2 from the germline V gene are MNHEY and SVGEGT.

This clonotype was counted between two and nine times. The rearrangement joins TRBV4-3 to TRBJ2-3, with 9 bases fitting TRBD2. V lost 2 bases to trimming and J lost 8 bases; unmatched junction nucleotides: 14. The CDR3 contains 17 residues. Germline CDR1 and CDR2: LGHNA and YSLEER. CDR3 bases: TGCGCCAGCAGCCAAAATCGGCCGCGGGGGGGACACGTTACGCAGTATTTT. Amino acids: CASSQNRPRGGHVTQYF.

V and J are TRBV4-1 and TRBJ2-3, with 8 bases matching TRBD2. There are 14 residues in the CDR3. CDR1 is MGHRA and CDR2 is YSYEKL in the germline V gene. Trimming at V came to 6 bases and at J to 4 bases, leaving 6 bases not matched to a gene. CDR3 nucleotides: TGCGCCAGCAGTTCAGCGGGGGCGGCAGATACGCAGTATTTT. As protein: CASSSAGAADTQYF.

This chain links TRBV6-5 with TRBJ1-4; no clear D. This CDR3 comprises 11 residues. V was clipped by 6 bases and J by 4 bases, with 3 bases between them. Germline V gene sequence: CDR1 MNHEY, CDR2 SVGAGI. In DNA, the CDR3 is TGTGCCAGCAGCAATAATGAAAAACTGTTTTTT. Translating gives CASSNNEKLFF.

This clonotype was counted between two and nine times. The chain joins TRBV11-2 to TRBJ1-1, with 7 bases aligning to TRBD1. Germline-derived CDR1 and CDR2 are SGHAT and FQNNGV. Trimming removed 2 bases from V and 4 bases from J; junction bases left unmatched: 4. CDR3 size: 14 residues. Written as DNA, the CDR3 is TGTGCCAGCAGCTTATTTCCAGGGGGCACTGAAGCTTTCTTT. Its protein is CASSLFPGGTEAFF.

A few counts support this clonotype. The V call is TRBV6-5, the J call TRBJ2-7; either TRBD1 or TRBD2 may supply D (5 bases each). Trimming removed 2 bases at V and 6 bases at J, with 14 bases between. The CDR3 is made up of 14 amino acids. Per the germline V gene, CDR1 is MNHEY and CDR2 is SVGAGI. The CDR3 region is CASSYGQGVVEQYF. The CDR3 nucleotides read TGTGCCAGCAGTTACGGCCAGGGAGTGGTCGAGCAGTACTTC.

The chain is built from TRBV5-5 and TRBJ2-3, with 7 nucleotides matching TRBD1. J was trimmed by 4 bases and V by 6 bases; bases with no gene match: 14. The CDR3 has 16 residues. Germline V CDR1 and CDR2: SGHKS, YYEKEE (reference sequence). The CDR3 reads CASTSGTTGTADTQYF. The CDR3 DNA is TGTGCCAGCACCTCAGGAACGACAGGGACAGCAGATACGCAGTATTTT.